Listed here are 9 T cell receptor beta chains from one sample, sequenced in a study of T cells in Graves' hyperthyroidism and ophthalmopathy. RNA transcripts yielded amplified TCR beta CDR3 regions. Carried out on the TCR CDR3, a first-round RT-PCR used the HTBI primer set. One entry per CDR3 protein, called by TCRdb with MiXCR from the multiplex PCR reads. In the table there are about 200,000 distinct CDR3 sequences, about 17% of which are singletons. The sequenced sample consisted of blood. The receptors derive from a woman aged 50 to 60 with Graves' hyperthyroidism.

V gene TRBV7-9 combines with J gene TRBJ2-1, with TRBD2 identical over 13 bases. The CDR3 covers 16 residues. Germline CDR1 and CDR2: SEHNR and FQNEAQ (reference sequence). V lost 1 base to trimming and J lost 5 bases; unmatched junction nucleotides: 2. The CDR3: CASSLGTSGSHNEQFF. In DNA form, the CDR3 reads TGTGCCAGCAGCTTAGGGACTAGCGGGAGCCACAATGAGCAGTTCTTC.

The CDR3 reads CASSQDVKRDRYEQFF. DNA for the CDR3: TGCGCCAGCAGCCAAGATGTCAAGCGGGATCGGTATGAGCAGTTCTTC. The V gene is TRBV4-1, the J gene TRBJ2-1; TRBD2 matches at 7 bases. The CDR3 sequence is 16 residues long. The V gene end was trimmed by 0 bases and the J gene end by 8 bases; junction bases not matched to a gene: 10. Per germline, CDR1 MGHRA and CDR2 YSYEKL.

This chain uses TRBV28 with TRBJ1-2; no clear D gene. V was trimmed by 5 bases and J by 1 base, leaving 5 bases between them. Germline lookup yields CDR1 MDHEN and CDR2 SYDVKM. CDR3 length equals 12 residues. The CDR3 DNA sequence: TGTGCCAGCAGTCGTATTAACTATGGCTACACCTTC. Its protein product is CASSRINYGYTF.

Regarding this clonotype: A read error may explain this, as a much larger clone is one base away. The chain recombines TRBV2 with TRBJ1-1; D remains unclear. The germline gives CDR1 SNHLY, CDR2 FYNNEI. CDR3 size: 10 residues. V dropped 6 bases and J dropped 7 bases, with 6 bases sitting between them. CDR3 DNA sequence: TGTGCCAGCAGAGGAGGTGAAGCTTTCTTT. Translated: CASRGGEAFF.

In its sample, this clonotype was seen many times. This rearrangement joins TRBV24-1 to TRBJ2-2, with TRBD2 as a possible D gene (6 bases). Germline CDR1 reads KGHDR; CDR2 reads SFDVKD. This CDR3 comprises 16 residues. V lost 8 bases to trimming and J lost 0 bases, with 15 bases between them. The DNA for the CDR3 is TGTGCCACCAAGTCGGCAGGAGGGCCGAACACCGGGGAGCTGTTTTTT. Translating gives CATKSAGGPNTGELFF.

This clonotype came up a few times. The J gene is TRBJ1-4, the V gene TRBV3-1; 8 positions match TRBD1. J gave up 4 bases and V 4 bases, and 2 bases lay outside the gene matches. In germline, CDR1 is LGHDT, CDR2 YNNKEL (reference sequence). The CDR3 length is 14 residues. DNA for the CDR3: TGTGCCAGCAGCCGGACAGGGCTTAATGAAAAACTGTTTTTT. Translated: CASSRTGLNEKLFF.

The table lists this clonotype with many counts. The DNA of the CDR3 is TGTGCCAGCAGTTTATCAGCCTATGGCTACACCTTC. Its protein product is CASSLSAYGYTF. This chain connects TRBV28 to TRBJ1-2, with unresolved D. The V gene lost 1 base and the J gene lost 4 bases, with 4 bases spanning the gap. The germline CDR1 and CDR2 sequences are MDHEN and SYDVKM. The CDR3 length is 12 residues.

The rearrangement joins TRBV27 to TRBJ2-1; 9 positions agree with TRBD2. Germline V CDR1 and CDR2: MNHEY, SMNVEV (reference sequence). The CDR3 sequence is 16 residues long. The trim removed 7 bases at V and 4 bases at J, leaving 11 bases unmatched. CDR3 nucleotides: TGTGCCAGCAAACGCGGGGCTAGCGGGATTTACAATGAGCAGTTCTTC. Its translation: CASKRGASGIYNEQFF.

This clonotype was counted a single time. The V gene is TRBV12-5, the J gene TRBJ2-1; TRBD2 matches at 9 bases. Germline lookup yields CDR1 LGHNT and CDR2 FRNRAP. The CDR3 totals 19 residues. With V trimmed by 1 base and J by 4 bases, 14 bases remained unmatched. CDR3 bases: TGTGCTAGTGGTTTGGACTTCGCGGGAGGGGCAGGCCTATACAATGAGCAGTTCTTC. It codes for CASGLDFAGGAGLYNEQFF.